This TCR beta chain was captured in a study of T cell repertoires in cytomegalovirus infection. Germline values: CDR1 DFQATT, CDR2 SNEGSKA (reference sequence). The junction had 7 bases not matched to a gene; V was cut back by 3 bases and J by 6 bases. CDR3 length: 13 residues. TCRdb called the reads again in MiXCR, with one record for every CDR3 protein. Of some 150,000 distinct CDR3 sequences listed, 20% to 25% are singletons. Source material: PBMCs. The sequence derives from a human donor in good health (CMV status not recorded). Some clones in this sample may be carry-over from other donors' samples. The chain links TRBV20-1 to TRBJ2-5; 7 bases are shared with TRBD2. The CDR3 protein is CSARKEAGKTQYF. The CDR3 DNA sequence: TGCAGTGCTAGGAAAGAAGCGGGAAAGACCCAGTACTTC.